The 17 T cell receptor beta chains below all came from one sample that was sequenced in a study of T cell changes during pregnancy in multiple sclerosis. TCRdb keeps only in-frame clones here, not all; method: immunoSEQ multiplex PCR. There are some 37,000 clones in the sample; approximately 88% occur only once, and 1.2% lies in the top ten. The source was CD4+ T cells from peripheral blood mononuclear cells, collected before pregnancy. The receptor set was obtained from a female donor with multiple sclerosis, enrolled in a pregnancy study.

This rearrangement joins TRBV5-1 to TRBJ2-5; 10 bases are a match to TRBD2. The CDR3 length is 15 residues. Unmatched junction bases numbered 7, after V lost 4 bases and J lost 4 bases. Germline CDR1 reads SGHRS; CDR2 reads YFSETQ. This CDR3 reads CASSPLAGVVETQYF. CDR3 sequence (DNA): TGCGCCAGCAGCCCTCTAGCGGGAGTAGTAGAGACCCAGTACTTC.

The chain combines TRBV11-3 with TRBJ2-1; D is perhaps TRBD2 (6 bases). Trimming pared 5 bases from V and 6 bases from J, leaving 14 bases between. Germline V gene data show CDR1 as SGHNT and CDR2 as YENEEA. The CDR3 has 14 residues. The CDR3 here is CASSKRLDSNEQFF. CDR3 nucleotide sequence: TGTGCCAGCAGCAAGCGACTAGACAGCAATGAGCAGTTCTTC.

The CDR3 region has the DNA TGTGCCAGCAGTTACGCGACCGGACAGGGGGCTGAAGCTTTCTTT. Its translation is CASSYATGQGAEAFF. J is TRBJ1-1 and V is TRBV6-5; 10 nucleotides agree with TRBD1. The CDR3 is 15 amino acids. The V and J ends lost 2 bases and 6 bases, in that order; junction bases with no gene match: 6. From germline, CDR1 is MNHEY and CDR2 SVGAGI.

The chain recombines TRBV28 with TRBJ2-1; the match to TRBD2 covers 16 bases. J was trimmed by 1 base and V by 5 bases; bases with no gene match: 5. The CDR3 runs to 18 residues. The V gene's germline CDR1 is MDHEN and CDR2 SYDVKM. The CDR3 sequence is CASSTGLAGGGSYNEQFF. As DNA, the CDR3 is TGTGCCAGCAGTACGGGACTAGCGGGAGGGGGTTCCTACAATGAGCAGTTCTTC. The whole variable domain, filled in from reference TRBV28 and TRBJ2-1, reads DVKVTQSSRYLVKRTGEKVFLECVQDMDHENMFWYRQDPGLGLRLIYFSYDVKMKEKGDIPEGYSVSREKKERFSLILESASTNQTSMYLCASSTGLAGGGSYNEQFFGPGTRLTVL.

The chain is built from TRBV30 and TRBJ2-2; TRBD1 matches at 9 bases. Germline V CDR1 and CDR2: GTSNPN, SVGIG (reference sequence). Unmatched junction bases numbered 6, after V lost 1 base and J lost 6 bases. This CDR3 is 15 amino acids long. CDR3 sequence: CAWSGNRGLAGELFF. CDR3 nucleotides: TGTGCCTGGAGTGGGAACAGGGGGCTGGCCGGGGAGCTGTTTTTT.

This chain connects TRBV29-1 to TRBJ2-7, with D perhaps TRBD2 (6 bases). Germline V gene lookup returns CDR1 SQVTM and CDR2 ANQGSEA. Deletions cut 5 bases from V and 5 bases from J, with 34 bases between. The length of the CDR3 is 19 residues. The CDR3 here is CSVRPRGGGGKSQLNEQYF. Written as DNA, the CDR3 is TGCAGCGTTCGGCCTCGGGGTGGGGGAGGAAAATCCCAGCTCAACGAGCAGTACTTC.

V is TRBV27 and J is TRBJ2-7, with D maybe TRBD1 (6 bases). Germline CDR1 and CDR2: MNHEY and SMNVEV (reference sequence). CDR3 length: 14 amino acids. The V end was cut by 5 bases, the J end by 2 bases, with 13 bases between. This chain's CDR3 is CASSTRQVAYEQYF. CDR3 bases: TGTGCCAGCAGTACACGACAGGTTGCCTACGAGCAGTACTTC.

This chain joins TRBV27 and TRBJ2-3; 8 bases fit TRBD1. The germline CDR1 and CDR2 sequences are MNHEY and SMNVEV (reference sequence). The CDR3 length is 17 residues. The V gene end was trimmed by 2 bases and the J gene end by 0 bases; junction bases not matched to a gene: 7. The CDR3 spells CASSLPTGGRSTDTQYF. Here the CDR3 DNA reads TGTGCCAGCAGTTTACCCACAGGGGGACGCAGCACAGATACGCAGTATTTT.

The chain joins TRBV4-2 to TRBJ2-7, with D uncertain. CDR3 size: 15 residues. Trimming pared 3 bases from V and 0 bases from J, leaving 12 bases between. Germline assignment: CDR1 LGHNA and CDR2 YNFKEQ. As DNA, the CDR3 is TGTGCCAGCAGCCAGGTAAAGGCTAGCTCCTACGAGCAGTACTTC. It encodes CASSQVKASSYEQYF.

J is TRBJ2-1 and V is TRBV5-6; D possibly corresponds to TRBD1 (6 bases). Germline V gives CDR1 SGHDT, CDR2 YYEEEE. The length of the CDR3 is 16 residues. Trimming shortened V by 4 bases and J by 4 bases, and 18 bases separated the two germline ends. DNA of the CDR3: TGTGCCAGCAGCCCCCTTGTGGACAGAGATTACAATGAGCAGTTCTTC. This translates into CASSPLVDRDYNEQFF.

The V and J genes are TRBV2 and TRBJ1-5; D unclear. Germline CDR1 SNHLY, CDR2 FYNNEI. This CDR3 has 14 residues. The ends were cut back, 4 bases at V and 3 bases at J, with 10 bases in the middle. The CDR3 nucleotides read TGTGCCAGCAGTGGGTACAGATCCAATCAGCCCCAGCATTTT. Amino acids: CASSGYRSNQPQHF.

The CDR3: CTSSQRRTSGGSGELFF. The DNA of the CDR3 is TGCACCAGCAGCCAACGTCGGACTAGCGGCGGGTCCGGGGAGCTGTTTTTT. V usage is TRBV1 and J usage is TRBJ2-2; the DNA was not used to check the table's D call, TRBD2. TRBV1 has pseudogene status. The CDR3 has 17 residues.

The chain is built from TRBV7-2 and TRBJ2-1; D remains ambiguous. Trimming cost V 0 bases and J 5 bases, with 5 bases left between them. The CDR3 has 13 amino acids. Germline V gives CDR1 SGHTA, CDR2 FQGNSA. CDR3 sequence reads: CASSLATNNEQFF. Here the CDR3 DNA reads TGTGCCAGCAGCTTAGCCACAAACAATGAGCAGTTCTTC.

This chain connects TRBV4-2 to TRBJ2-1, with TRBD2 matching 14 bases. The trim removed 2 bases at V and 6 bases at J, leaving 6 bases unmatched. Looked up from germline, CDR1 is LGHNA and CDR2 is YNFKEQ. This CDR3 contains 17 residues. DNA of the CDR3: TGTGCCAGCAGCCAACCAGGACTAGCGGGAGGTATCAATGAGCAGTTCTTC. The encoded protein is CASSQPGLAGGINEQFF.

The chain recombines TRBV11-2 with TRBJ2-2; 10 bases align to TRBD1. CDR3 length: 17 amino acids. The trim removed 4 bases at V and 1 base at J, leaving 6 bases unmatched. CDR1 SGHAT and CDR2 FQNNGV come from the germline V gene. CDR3 region: CASSSPRTGGNTGELFF. As DNA, the CDR3 is TGTGCCAGCAGCTCCCCTCGGACAGGGGGGAACACCGGGGAGCTGTTTTTT.

The J gene is TRBJ1-1, the V gene TRBV28, with 7 bases matching TRBD1. Looked up from germline, CDR1 is MDHEN and CDR2 is SYDVKM. The CDR3 contains 14 residues. Trimming removed 5 bases from V and 9 bases from J; junction bases left unmatched: 12. The CDR3 DNA follows: TGTGCCAGCAGTCCCTCAATGGGACAGACGCAAGCTTTCTTT. Protein sequence: CASSPSMGQTQAFF.

The chain carries TRBV5-1 and TRBJ2-7, with TRBD1 matching over 10 bases. The CDR3 is 14 amino acids. Germline values: CDR1 SGHRS, CDR2 YFSETQ. The V gene end was trimmed by 0 bases and the J gene end by 5 bases; junction bases not matched to a gene: 2. The CDR3 spells CASSLGQGADEQYF. The CDR3 bases are TGCGCCAGCAGCTTGGGACAGGGGGCGGACGAGCAGTACTTC.